The 31 T cell receptor beta chains presented below share a single source sample, sequenced in a study of blood T cell repertoires in COVID-19. Measured with immunoSEQ multiplex PCR; TCRdb has only the in-frame clones, and not every one. The sample gives 200,000 to 250,000 clones, about 82% of which show up once; roughly 1.9% is in the top ten. The sample comprised PBMCs or T cells enriched from blood (not recorded which). The receptor set was obtained from a woman aged 45-60 years who had recovered from COVID-19.

Of note for this clone: The junction does not match germline at one end; this may be a read error. The chain has TRBV6-2 or TRBV6-3 and TRBJ2-3; D call uncertain. The length of the CDR3 is 17 residues. The germline V gene has CDR1 MNHEY and CDR2 SVGEGT. CDR3: CASSYGLGDRSTDTQYF. CDR3 bases: TGTGCCAGCAGTTACGGCCTAGGCGACCGTAGCACGGATACGCAGTATTTT.

The chain uses TRBV10-3 and TRBJ2-3, with TRBD2 matching over 9 bases. The CDR3 runs 17 residues. V dropped 0 bases and J dropped 4; count of bases not matched to a gene: 8. CDR1 and CDR2 from the germline V gene are ENHRY and SYGVKD. This CDR3 is CAISESTRRGGPDTQYF. CDR3 bases: TGTGCCATCAGTGAGTCGACTCGGCGGGGGGGCCCAGATACGCAGTATTTT.

V is TRBV18 and J is TRBJ1-5; 7 bases are a match to TRBD1. The J segment lost 3 bases and the V segment lost 5 bases, leaving 4 bases of the junction unmatched. The CDR3 length is 14 residues. Germline CDR1 KGHSH, CDR2 LQKENI. The CDR3 DNA reads TGTGCCAGCTCATCGGGACAGCTCAATCAGCCCCAGCATTTT. Encoded protein: CASSSGQLNQPQHF.

This rearrangement joins TRBV19 to TRBJ1-2; D possibly corresponds to TRBD1 (6 bases). The CDR3 sequence is 17 residues long. V was pared by 0 bases and J by 1 base, with 15 bases between. Per germline, CDR1 LNHDA and CDR2 SQIVND (reference sequence). The CDR3 is CASSIDLQGHLNYGYTF. The DNA for the CDR3 is TGTGCCAGTAGTATAGATCTTCAGGGACATCTTAACTATGGCTACACCTTC.

This clone turned up a few times. This sequence joins TRBV5-1 and TRBJ1-2; TRBD1 agrees at 12 bases. Trimming removed 5 bases from V and 8 bases from J; junction bases left unmatched: 13. The CDR3 has 16 residues. Germline lookup yields CDR1 SGHRS and CDR2 YFSETQ. CDR3 region: CASRDSTGQGAMGYTF. As DNA, the CDR3 is TGCGCCAGCAGGGATTCAACGGGACAGGGGGCCATGGGCTACACCTTC.

This chain joins TRBV23-1 and TRBJ2-7; 12 positions agree with TRBD1. TRBV23-1 is noted as an ORF with a role that remains uncertain. This CDR3 has 15 amino acids. J lost 7 bases, V lost 1 base, and 5 bases had no gene match. In DNA, the CDR3 is TGCGCCAGCAGTCAATGGGGACAGGGGGCTGGGGAGCAGTACTTC. Protein product: CASSQWGQGAGEQYF.

The chain joins TRBV5-1 to TRBJ2-1; TRBD2 matches 11 bases. CDR1 and CDR2 from the germline V gene are SGHRS and YFSETQ. With 3 bases clipped from V and 7 bases from J, the junction kept 6 bases outside the gene matches. This CDR3 has 15 amino acids. The CDR3 here is CASSSTSGVRNEQFF. The CDR3, as DNA: TGCGCCAGCAGCTCGACTAGCGGGGTTCGAAATGAGCAGTTCTTC.

The CDR3 reads CASTPVDTNTEAFF. Here the CDR3 DNA reads TGTGCCAGTACCCCGGTCGACACGAACACTGAAGCTTTCTTT. This chain links TRBV19 with TRBJ1-1; D ambiguous. Trimming took off 7 bases at V and 1 base at J, with 13 bases between the two ends. The length of the CDR3 is 14 residues. Germline CDR1 is LNHDA and CDR2 is SQIVND (reference sequence). The complete variable domain, with remaining parts taken from reference TRBV19 and TRBJ1-1, reads DGGITQSPKYLFRKEGQNVTLSCEQNLNHDAMYWYRQDPGQGLRLIYYSQIVNDFQKGDIAEGYSVSREKKESFPLTVTSAQKNPTAFYLCASTPVDTNTEAFFGQGTRLTVV.

This clone was seen at least ten times. The chain employs TRBV2 and TRBJ2-5, with D maybe TRBD2 (5 bases). The CDR3 has 15 amino acids. Germline values: CDR1 SNHLY, CDR2 FYNNEI. V was trimmed by 4 bases and J by 1 base, leaving 13 bases between them. The CDR3 loop reads CASSVRRTLQETQYF. In DNA, the CDR3 is TGTGCCAGCAGTGTTCGGAGGACCCTCCAAGAGACCCAGTACTTC.

The chain joins TRBV10-3 to TRBJ1-1; possibly TRBD1 for D (5 bases). CDR3 length: 14 residues. Trimming took off 10 bases at V and 1 base at J, with 16 bases between the two ends. The germline V gene has CDR1 ENHRY and CDR2 SYGVKD. CDR3 region: CATGDRVRNTEAFF. Written as DNA, the CDR3 is TGTGCCACGGGGGACCGGGTCCGGAACACTGAAGCTTTCTTT.

The chain uses TRBV7-2 and TRBJ2-7, with 7 bases lining up with TRBD1. There are 13 residues in the CDR3. The germline V gene encodes CDR1 SGHTA and CDR2 FQGNSA. J gave up 2 bases and V 8 bases, and 6 bases lay outside the gene matches. The CDR3 region is CASRDSLTYEQYF. CDR3 sequence (DNA): TGTGCCAGCCGGGACAGTCTCACCTACGAGCAGTACTTC.

The chain combines TRBV27 with TRBJ1-6; D is ambiguous. Germline CDR1 and CDR2: MNHEY and SMNVEV (reference sequence). V lost 5 bases and J lost 7, with 9 bases in between. This CDR3 is 13 amino acids long. As DNA, the CDR3 is TGTGCCAGCAGTCTAAACAGAAATTCACCCCTCCACTTT. This sequence encodes CASSLNRNSPLHF.

The chain couples TRBV28 to TRBJ2-1, with TRBD2 as a possible D gene (6 bases). CDR1 and CDR2 (germline): MDHEN, SYDVKM. Trimming took 6 bases from V and 0 from J, leaving 12 bases between them. This CDR3 is 15 amino acids long. The CDR3 here is CASSPGVSSYNEQFF. DNA of the CDR3: TGTGCCAGCAGCCCGGGAGTTAGCTCCTACAATGAGCAGTTCTTC.

This chain uses TRBV5-1 with TRBJ1-3; unclear D gene. The CDR3 spans 14 residues. Trimming stripped 1 base from V and 0 bases from J, with 5 bases between. CDR1 SGHRS and CDR2 YFSETQ come from the germline V gene. The CDR3 here is CASSLSSSGNTIYF. The CDR3 DNA follows: TGCGCCAGCAGCTTGAGTAGCTCTGGAAACACCATATATTTT.

The genes are TRBV18 and TRBJ2-1; a weak D match, TRBD2 (6 bases). The CDR3 contains 15 residues. The germline CDR1 and CDR2 sequences are KGHSH and LQKENI. V lost 0 bases and J lost 9, with 15 bases in between. The CDR3 coding sequence is TGTGCCAGCTCACCACCGATGACTAGTTTGGGTGAGCAGTTCTTC. Translated: CASSPPMTSLGEQFF.

The chain employs TRBV28 and TRBJ1-6, with unresolved D. Per germline, CDR1 MDHEN and CDR2 SYDVKM. The CDR3 has 16 amino acids. V was shortened by 7 bases and J by 4 bases, with 17 bases between the two germline ends. The CDR3 nucleotides read TGTGCCAGCATCGACCGGGAGGGATATTATAATTCACCCCTCCACTTT. It translates to CASIDREGYYNSPLHF.

The rearrangement uses TRBV4-2 and TRBJ1-1; TRBD1 might be the D (5 bases). Trimming shortened V by 2 bases and J by 3 bases, and 7 bases separated the two germline ends. The germline V gene has CDR1 LGHNA and CDR2 YNFKEQ. This CDR3 region has 13 residues. The chain's CDR3 is CASSQKGHTEAFF. For the CDR3, the DNA is TGTGCCAGCAGCCAAAAGGGGCACACTGAAGCTTTCTTT.

CDR3 sequence: CASSHDPVKGQDLQETQYF. CDR3 DNA sequence: TGCGCCAGCAGCCACGATCCCGTGAAGGGACAGGACCTACAAGAGACCCAGTACTTC. J is TRBJ2-5 and V is TRBV4-3, with 8 nucleotides matching TRBD1. The germline CDR1 and CDR2 sequences are LGHNA and YSLEER. The CDR3 has 19 amino acids. V gave up 3 bases and J gave up 2 bases; unmatched junction bases: 17.

The V and J genes are TRBV7-8 and TRBJ2-1; 15 nucleotides align to TRBD2. Germline V gene lookup returns CDR1 SGHVS and CDR2 FQNEAQ. This CDR3 has 20 residues. Trimming took 5 bases from V and 1 from J; bases not matched to a gene: 12. Written as DNA, the CDR3 is TGTGCCAGCAGCCTGTACAGGACTAGCGGGAGGGTTCCTTCCTACAATGAGCAGTTCTTC. This translates into CASSLYRTSGRVPSYNEQFF.

The genes are TRBV4-3 and TRBJ1-2, with 9 positions matching TRBD1. Germline CDR1 reads LGHNA; CDR2 reads YSLEER. The CDR3 consists of 18 residues. With 0 bases clipped from V and 2 bases from J, the junction kept 10 bases outside the gene matches. CDR3 sequence reads: CASSQDLDRGGVNYGYTF. The CDR3 DNA follows: TGCGCCAGCAGCCAAGATCTGGACAGGGGAGGGGTAAACTATGGCTACACCTTC.

This sequence joins TRBV11-3 and TRBJ2-3; D might be TRBD1 (5 bases). The V gene lost 6 bases and the J gene lost 0 bases, with 10 bases spanning the gap. This CDR3 is built from 14 residues. Germline V CDR1 and CDR2: SGHNT, YENEEA. The CDR3 DNA sequence: TGTGCCAGCAGGAGTGGGGCTAGCACAGATACGCAGTATTTT. This codes for CASRSGASTDTQYF.

The CDR3 region is CASSSDRGYGYTF. The CDR3, as DNA: TGTGCCAGCAGCTCAGACAGAGGCTATGGCTACACCTTC. The V and J genes are TRBV5-4 and TRBJ1-2, with D possibly being TRBD1 (5 bases). The CDR3 sequence is 13 residues long. Germline values: CDR1 SGHNT, CDR2 YYREEE (reference sequence). The V gene lost 3 bases and the J gene lost 4 bases, with 10 bases spanning the gap.

The chain is built from TRBV7-2 and TRBJ2-5; 11 bases line up with TRBD2. V shed 1 base, J shed 4 bases, and the junction held 11 bases outside the gene matches. The germline CDR1 and CDR2 sequences are SGHTA and FQGNSA. CDR3 length: 18 residues. CDR3 in amino acids: CASSLGGSGRAGGETQYF. The CDR3 DNA reads as TGTGCCAGCAGCTTAGGTGGTAGCGGGAGGGCCGGGGGAGAGACCCAGTACTTC.

Concerning this clone: Sequence at one end of the junction differs from germline and may be a read error. V and J are TRBV4-1 and TRBJ1-6, with 7 bases aligning to TRBD1. Per germline, CDR1 MGHRA and CDR2 YSYEKL. There are 17 residues in the CDR3. The CDR3 region is CASSQRQGQPYDSPLHF. Written as DNA, the CDR3 is TGCGCCAGCAGTCAACGCCAGGGACAGCCCTATGATTCACCCCTCCACTTT.

The V and J genes are TRBV12-5 and TRBJ1-6; 7 positions agree with TRBD1. V lost 3 bases, J lost 9 bases, and 5 bases stayed unmatched. The CDR3 extends over 14 amino acids. Germline lookup yields CDR1 LGHNT and CDR2 FRNRAP. CDR3 in amino acids: CASGFRQGGSPLHF. CDR3 bases: TGTGCTAGTGGTTTTCGGCAGGGGGGTTCACCCCTCCACTTT.

This clone has a single count. The chain combines TRBV4-1 with TRBJ2-2; D is unresolved. The V gene's germline CDR1 is MGHRA and CDR2 YSYEKL. With 4 bases removed from V and 2 bases from J, the gap between germline ends came to 14 bases. The CDR3 consists of 16 residues. CDR3 sequence: CASSLDGWSNTGELFF. In DNA form, the CDR3 reads TGCGCCAGCAGCCTCGACGGCTGGAGCAACACCGGGGAGCTGTTTTTT.

The V and J genes are TRBV13 and TRBJ1-4, with 9 positions matching TRBD1. V gave up 7 bases and J gave up 12 bases; unmatched junction bases: 18. This CDR3 contains 16 residues. Germline loops: CDR1 PRHDT, CDR2 FYEKMQ (reference sequence). CDR3 in DNA: TGTGCCAGCACCATGGGACAGGGAGGAACAGGCGAGGAACTGTTTTTT. Translating it yields CASTMGQGGTGEELFF.

As for this clone: Other DNA sequences from this sample encode an identical CDR3 as well. The V gene is TRBV19, the J gene TRBJ2-5, with no clear D. V dropped 3 bases and J dropped 4 bases, with 3 bases sitting between them. The CDR3 runs 11 residues. CDR1 and CDR2 from the germline V gene are LNHDA and SQIVND (reference sequence). DNA of the CDR3: TGTGCCAGTAGTATTAGAGAGACCCAGTACTTC. Translated: CASSIRETQYF. The full variable domain, rest sourced from reference TRBV19 and TRBJ2-5, is DGGITQSPKYLFRKEGQNVTLSCEQNLNHDAMYWYRQDPGQGLRLIYYSQIVNDFQKGDIAEGYSVSREKKESFPLTVTSAQKNPTAFYLCASSIRETQYFGPGTRLLVL.

The count of this clone is one. This chain links TRBV18 with TRBJ1-3; D uncertain. CDR3 size: 16 residues. V was trimmed by 3 bases and J by 4 bases, leaving 16 bases between them. The V gene's germline CDR1 is KGHSH and CDR2 LQKENI. CDR3 in amino acids: CASSPRTLRGGNTIYF. The CDR3 DNA reads as TGTGCCAGCTCACCTCGAACGCTCCGAGGAGGAAACACCATATATTTT.

This clone was seen more than once but under ten times. The chain recombines TRBV2 with TRBJ1-2; D not certain. V dropped 3 bases and J dropped 2 bases, with 4 bases sitting between them. Germline assignment: CDR1 SNHLY and CDR2 FYNNEI. CDR3 length equals 12 residues. Here the CDR3 reads CASSDRNYGYTF. The CDR3 coding sequence is TGTGCCAGCAGTGACAGGAACTATGGCTACACCTTC.

This clone was counted a few times. The chain has TRBV7-2 and TRBJ1-2; 7 positions match TRBD1. V lost 1 base and J lost 1; bases outside the gene matches: 9. Germline CDR1 SGHTA, CDR2 FQGNSA. The CDR3 sequence is 17 residues long. This CDR3 is CASSLGAYRGFNYGYTF. CDR3 bases: TGTGCCAGCAGCTTAGGAGCCTACAGGGGTTTTAACTATGGCTACACCTTC.